This TCR beta chain was found in a study of blood T cell repertoires in COVID-19. Whole-study context: Donors in the United States, Italy and Spain gave samples during acute or convalescent COVID-19. PBMCs, B-cell-depleted T cells, or T cells provided the cDNA or gDNA that made up the material.

The CDR3 has 15 residues. Germline loops: CDR1 MNHEY, CDR2 SVGAGI. V lost 0 bases, J lost 2 bases, and 8 bases lay in between. How the authors handled the data: Reference gene primer amplification gave nucleated cell count estimates. This table comes from immunoSEQ multiplex PCR, and its TCRdb copy is limited to in-frame clones, with some not included. That table gives V, J and clone size, and the DNA gave D and trimming. The repertoire consists of some 120,000 clones, with about 80% occurring once and the leading ten covering 3.5% to 4%. The genes are TRBV6-5 and TRBJ2-1; a possible D gene is TRBD1 (5 bases). The clonotype was recovered from a woman between 50 and 59 years old with acute or convalescent COVID-19. The sequenced sample consisted of peripheral blood. CDR3 DNA sequence: TGTGCCAGCAGTTACTCTAGGGGCCCCTACAATGAGCAGTTCTTC. As protein: CASSYSRGPYNEQFF.